This T cell receptor (beta chain) derives from a study of T cells in localized non-small cell lung cancer. Overall study findings and caveats: Highest T cell clonality was seen in uninvolved adjacent lung, surpassing that measured in tumor.

This clone was seen more than once but under ten times. Its antigen is undetermined. Using immunoSEQ multiplex PCR, the repertoire was profiled, and TCRdb retains in-frame clones only, with some absent. The table lists 50,000 or so clones, around three quarters of them singletons. Sequences were derived from PBMCs, sampled before any cancer treatment. The origin of this receptor is a woman aged 35-75 years with stage II lung adenocarcinoma.

CDR3 sequence (DNA): TGTGCCATCAGCCGGACGGGGGGTAACAATTCACCCCTCCACTTT. Protein product: CAISRTGGNNSPLHF. The chain employs TRBV10-3 and TRBJ1-6, with TRBD1 as a possible D gene (5 bases). The length of the CDR3 is 15 residues. Between the trimmed V and J ends, which lost 6 bases and 7 bases, there was a span of 16 bases. Germline V gene lookup returns CDR1 ENHRY and CDR2 SYGVKD.